This passage covers 5 T cell receptor beta chains from one sample sequenced in a study of T cells in localized non-small cell lung cancer. The table came from immunoSEQ multiplex PCR; TCRdb's copy has only in-frame clones and leaves some out. Counted here are 3,200 or so clones, about 25% occurring once; the ten biggest clones make up approximately 23%. Source: lung tumor tissue, taken before any cancer treatment. All receptors come from a woman aged 40-70 years with stage I lung adenocarcinoma.

The chain employs TRBV30 and TRBJ1-1; maybe TRBD1 (5 bases). CDR1 and CDR2 (germline): GTSNPN, SVGIG (reference sequence). V lost 3 bases and J 5 bases, leaving 16 bases between the germline ends. This CDR3 contains 14 residues. The CDR3 DNA sequence: TGTGCCTGGAGGGGAGTCAGACAGAGGACTGAAGCTTTCTTT. It specifies CAWRGVRQRTEAFF.

This clone has a single count. This chain uses TRBV6-8 with TRBJ2-1, with TRBD2 matching 12 bases. The CDR3 extends over 14 amino acids. Germline CDR1 and CDR2: MNHGY and SAAAGT. V gave up 6 bases and J gave up 5 bases; unmatched junction bases: 2. CDR3 amino acids: CASRLAGGHNEQFF. CDR3 bases: TGTGCCAGCAGGCTAGCGGGGGGGCACAATGAGCAGTTCTTC.

A note on this clone: At one end, the junction sequence differs from germline, possibly due to a read error. CDR3: CATSDPEEVITGELFF. In DNA form, the CDR3 reads TGTGCCACCAGTGACCCCGAGGAAGTGATCACCGGGGAGCTGTTTTTT. The chain is built from TRBV27 and TRBJ2-2; D gene uncertain. The CDR3 totals 16 residues. The germline gives CDR1 MNHEY, CDR2 SMNVEV (reference sequence).

This clone showed up just a few times. The chain employs TRBV7-2 and TRBJ1-2, with D perhaps TRBD1 (5 bases). Germline CDR1 SGHTA, CDR2 FQGNSA. CDR3 length: 13 residues. Trimming pared 3 bases from V and 4 bases from J, leaving 9 bases between. CDR3 region: CASSFGGGYGYTF. As DNA, the CDR3 is TGTGCCAGCAGCTTCGGGGGTGGCTATGGCTACACCTTC.

The chain uses TRBV2 and TRBJ1-5; 7 nucleotides line up with TRBD1. Germline V gene data show CDR1 as SNHLY and CDR2 as FYNNEI. Trimming took 5 bases from V and 7 from J; bases not matched to a gene: 8. This CDR3 has 14 amino acids. The CDR3 DNA follows: TGTGCCAGCAGTTTCCGGGACAGTATACAGCCCCAGCATTTT. It encodes CASSFRDSIQPQHF.